The 30 T cell receptor beta chains reported below all come from one sample, sequenced in a study of blood T cell repertoires in COVID-19 (dated by TCRdb to the early 2020s). Library preparation used the immunoSEQ multiplex PCR assay. TCRdb's version of the immuneACCESS table is confined to in-frame rearrangements and falls short of the full clone set. An unresolved V gene accounts for under half of the shortfall where checked; the remainder is of unknown origin. The sample contains approximately 300,000 clones, roughly 85% of them found a single time. The ten largest clones capture around 1.9% of the sample. Sequenced: PBMCs or T cells enriched from blood (not recorded which). These receptors originate from a woman aged 25 to 39 who had been exposed to COVID-19.

The V call is TRBV10-3, the J call TRBJ2-1; 7 positions match TRBD2. The V and J ends lost 3 bases and 1 base, in that order; junction bases with no gene match: 21. This CDR3 comprises 21 residues. The germline V gene encodes CDR1 ENHRY and CDR2 SYGVKD. As DNA, the CDR3 is TGTGCCATCAGTGATAATGCCCGCGGGAGAGGTAAACCAAGGTCCTACAATGAGCAGTTCTTC. Amino acid sequence: CAISDNARGRGKPRSYNEQFF.

The rearrangement links TRBV6-5 to TRBJ1-2; 8 positions match TRBD1. This CDR3 is built from 13 residues. Germline values: CDR1 MNHEY, CDR2 SVGAGI. V lost 9 bases, J lost 3 bases, and 6 bases stayed unmatched. The CDR3 DNA follows: TGTGCCAGTAGGACAGGGCGTTACTATGGCTACACCTTC. The encoded protein is CASRTGRYYGYTF.

The J gene is TRBJ2-3, the V gene TRBV11-3, with 12 bases fitting TRBD2. The CDR3 covers 16 residues. The V segment lost 6 bases and the J segment 6 bases; nucleotides outside the gene matches: 10. Germline CDR1 is SGHNT and CDR2 is YENEEA. The CDR3 coding sequence is TGTGCCAGCAGTCGTACCCTAGCGGGGGGGATGGATACGCAGTATTTT. As protein: CASSRTLAGGMDTQYF.

The chain has TRBV9 and TRBJ2-3; tentative D call: TRBD2 (5 bases). The CDR3 has 16 residues. V lost 4 bases, J lost 3 bases, and 18 bases lay in between. Germline assignment: CDR1 SGDLS and CDR2 YYNGEE. The CDR3 protein is CASSSGVRGGTDTQYF. Here the CDR3 DNA reads TGTGCCAGCAGCTCAGGAGTCCGGGGTGGGACAGATACGCAGTATTTT.

The chain recombines TRBV3-1 (or the pseudogene TRBV3-2) with TRBJ1-5; tentative D call: TRBD1 (5 bases). The germline V and J ends were trimmed by 0 bases and 7 bases, with 13 bases remaining between them. Germline CDR1 reads LGHDT; CDR2 reads YNNKEL (reference sequence). This CDR3 has 15 amino acids. The chain's CDR3 is CASSQDRGVAQPQHF. Here the CDR3 DNA reads TGTGCCAGCAGCCAAGATCGGGGGGTGGCGCAGCCCCAGCATTTT.

This chain connects TRBV9 to TRBJ2-3; TRBD2 agrees at 9 bases. V trimming: 0 bases; J trimming: 4 bases; junction bases outside the gene matches: 3. The CDR3 sequence is 15 residues long. Germline lookup yields CDR1 SGDLS and CDR2 YYNGEE. The CDR3 DNA follows: TGTGCCAGCAGCGTAGGTCCTAGCGGGGCAGATACGCAGTATTTT. Its protein product is CASSVGPSGADTQYF. Based on the CDR3 plus reference TRBV9 and TRBJ2-3, the full variable domain is DSGVTQTPKHLITATGQRVTLRCSPRSGDLSVYWYQQSLDQGLQFLIQYYNGEERAKGNILERFSAQQFPDLHSELNLSSLELGDSALYFCASSVGPSGADTQYFGPGTRLTVL.

The chain combines TRBV4-1 with TRBJ2-2, with D possibly matching TRBD1 (6 bases). Germline CDR1 MGHRA, CDR2 YSYEKL. The CDR3 is made up of 17 amino acids. The V end lost 3 bases, the J end lost 4 bases, and 18 bases lay between the germline ends. In nucleotides, the CDR3 is TGCGCCAGCAGCCACAGCCTGGACAGCGTCAGCACCGGGGAGCTGTTTTTT. Its translation: CASSHSLDSVSTGELFF.

This clone was seen a single time. V and J are TRBV27 and TRBJ2-1; 8 positions agree with TRBD2. Germline V gives CDR1 MNHEY, CDR2 SMNVEV (reference sequence). The CDR3 sequence is 16 residues long. V lost 5 bases to trimming and J lost 8 bases; unmatched junction nucleotides: 14. CDR3 coding DNA: TGTGCCAGCAGTACAAGGACTAGCAATCCCCCGTATGAGCAGTTCTTC. It encodes CASSTRTSNPPYEQFF.

The chain recombines TRBV7-2 with TRBJ1-3, with D possibly TRBD1 on 6 matching bases. CDR1 and CDR2 from the germline V gene are SGHTA and FQGNSA. Trimming took off 2 bases at V and 4 bases at J, with 18 bases between the two ends. This CDR3 contains 17 residues. CDR3 sequence reads: CASSLIRAEGVGNTIYF. The DNA for the CDR3 is TGTGCCAGCAGCTTAATCCGGGCCGAGGGGGTGGGAAACACCATATATTTT.

This clone was counted once. The rearrangement joins TRBV28 to TRBJ1-4, with TRBD1 as a possible D gene (6 bases). CDR3 size: 15 residues. Trimming left V 6 bases short and J 2 bases short, with 13 bases between. Germline V CDR1 and CDR2: MDHEN, SYDVKM. CDR3 residues: CASRSQGSTNEKLFF. The DNA of the CDR3 is TGTGCCAGCAGGTCGCAGGGGTCGACTAATGAAAAACTGTTTTTT.

This clone was picked up many times. This chain links TRBV12-3 or TRBV12-4 with TRBJ2-1; weak D call: TRBD1 (6 bases). The CDR3 loop spans 13 amino acids. Trimming took 8 bases from V and 9 from J, leaving 17 bases between them. In nucleotides, the CDR3 is TGTGCCAGCGGATTGCAGGGGCTCGGTGAGCAGTTCTTC. As protein: CASGLQGLGEQFF.

The V call is TRBV7-6, the J call TRBJ2-1, with 7 bases lining up with TRBD1. Germline CDR1 is SGHVS and CDR2 is FNYEAQ. Trimming removed 1 base from V and 9 bases from J; junction bases left unmatched: 9. The CDR3 covers 15 residues. The CDR3 region is CASSLGQGVSVEQFF. As DNA, the CDR3 is TGTGCCAGCAGCTTAGGCCAGGGGGTATCTGTTGAGCAGTTCTTC. Variable domain in full (rest from reference TRBV7-6 and TRBJ2-1): GAGVSQSPRYKVTKRGQDVALRCDPISGHVSLYWYRQALGQGPEFLTYFNYEAQQDKSGLPNDRFSAERPEGSISTLTIQRTEQRDSAMYRCASSLGQGVSVEQFFGPGTRLTVL.

The V call is TRBV3-1 (or the pseudogene TRBV3-2), the J call TRBJ2-7; 9 positions agree with TRBD1. Germline loops: CDR1 LGHDT, CDR2 YNNKEL (reference sequence). This CDR3 has 15 amino acids. The V segment lost 2 bases and the J segment 3 bases; nucleotides outside the gene matches: 5. In nucleotides, the CDR3 is TGTGCCAGCAGCCAACCCGGGACAGGGAGCTACGAGCAGTACTTC. It translates to CASSQPGTGSYEQYF.

The chain uses TRBV28 and TRBJ2-1; 9 bases align to TRBD2. Germline V CDR1 and CDR2: MDHEN, SYDVKM. The CDR3 contains 16 residues. The V segment lost 6 bases and the J segment 0 bases; nucleotides outside the gene matches: 6. The CDR3 DNA is TGTGCCAGCAGCGGAGCGGGAGGCCTCTCCTACAATGAGCAGTTCTTC. It translates to CASSGAGGLSYNEQFF.

There are a few counts of this clone. V gene TRBV27 combines with J gene TRBJ1-6, with D uncertain. The germline V gene has CDR1 MNHEY and CDR2 SMNVEV (reference sequence). V lost 2 bases and J 8 bases, leaving 10 bases between the germline ends. The CDR3 extends over 14 amino acids. The CDR3 spells CASSLRGGDSPLHF. The CDR3 DNA reads as TGTGCCAGCAGTTTACGGGGTGGGGATTCACCCCTCCACTTT.

The chain carries TRBV12-5 and TRBJ2-1; 8 bases agree with TRBD1. This CDR3 region has 15 residues. V shed 6 bases and J 4 bases; nucleotides not matched to a gene: 8. Germline CDR1 reads LGHNT; CDR2 reads FRNRAP. The CDR3 nucleotides read TGTGCTAGTGGGCCCATCCGGACAGGGTACAATGAGCAGTTCTTC. Its translation: CASGPIRTGYNEQFF.

This chain's CDR3 is CASRPTVRNSPLHF. DNA of the CDR3: TGTGCCAGCAGGCCGACAGTACGTAATTCACCCCTCCACTTT. The chain employs TRBV6-5 and TRBJ1-6; possible D gene TRBD1, 5 bases. Germline CDR1 is MNHEY and CDR2 is SVGAGI. The CDR3 extends over 14 amino acids. V was trimmed by 6 bases and J by 6 bases, leaving 12 bases between them.

The chain joins TRBV14 to TRBJ2-2; 9 positions match TRBD2. The junction had 6 bases not matched to a gene; V was cut back by 2 bases and J by 2 bases. This CDR3 contains 17 residues. Per the germline V gene, CDR1 is SGHDN and CDR2 is FVKESK. The chain's CDR3 is CASSQRSGRPNTGELFF. DNA for the CDR3: TGTGCCAGCAGCCAACGCAGCGGGAGGCCCAACACCGGGGAGCTGTTTTTT.

The CDR3 coding sequence is TGTGCCAGCAGTTTTTTGACAGGGGCCTATGGCTACACCTTC. Amino acid sequence: CASSFLTGAYGYTF. This chain uses TRBV28 with TRBJ1-2, with 8 bases aligning to TRBD1. Germline values: CDR1 MDHEN, CDR2 SYDVKM. The ends lost 3 bases at V and 4 bases at J; junction bases unmatched: 4. The CDR3 is 14 amino acids.

This clone occurred a few times. The V gene is TRBV28, the J gene TRBJ1-2, with TRBD1 as a possible D gene (6 bases). The germline V gene encodes CDR1 MDHEN and CDR2 SYDVKM. The CDR3 extends over 12 amino acids. Trimming shortened V by 5 bases and J by 10 bases, and 14 bases separated the two germline ends. The CDR3 region has the DNA TGTGCCAGCAGTGGTGACAGGTCAATCTACACCTTC. Residues: CASSGDRSIYTF.

V usage is TRBV6-6 and J usage is TRBJ2-7; D remains unclear. V was trimmed by 0 bases and J by 2 bases, leaving 8 bases between them. There are 14 residues in the CDR3. Per germline, CDR1 MNHNY and CDR2 SVGAGI (reference sequence). In DNA form, the CDR3 reads TGTGCCAGCAGTTACTCATCTACCACCTACGAGCAGTACTTC. It specifies CASSYSSTTYEQYF.

The chain recombines TRBV9 with TRBJ2-1, with TRBD2 as a possible D gene (5 bases). The CDR3 is made up of 16 amino acids. The V gene's germline CDR1 is SGDLS and CDR2 YYNGEE. Between the trimmed V and J ends, which lost 0 bases and 4 bases, there was a span of 14 bases. CDR3 nucleotides: TGTGCCAGCAGCGTAGGAATCGAGCGGAGTTACAATGAGCAGTTCTTC. This translates into CASSVGIERSYNEQFF.

This chain uses TRBV10-1 with TRBJ1-5; D is possibly TRBD1 (5 bases). V shed 0 bases and J shed 2 bases, with 20 bases lying between them. The CDR3 is made up of 19 amino acids. CDR1 and CDR2 from the germline V gene are WNHNN and SYGVQD (reference sequence). The CDR3 loop reads CASSESPRARGYGNQPQHF. CDR3 coding DNA: TGCGCCAGCAGTGAGTCTCCCCGGGCAAGGGGTTATGGCAATCAGCCCCAGCATTTT.

The chain recombines TRBV28 with TRBJ1-5; possibly TRBD1 for D (6 bases). The CDR3 is 14 residues long. V gave up 7 bases and J gave up 7 bases, with 17 bases separating them. The V gene's germline CDR1 is MDHEN and CDR2 SYDVKM. CDR3 sequence: CASITTGQGQPQHF. The CDR3 DNA reads as TGTGCCAGCATAACCACAGGGCAGGGACAGCCCCAGCATTTT.

This sequence joins TRBV7-2 and TRBJ2-3; D is perhaps TRBD1 (5 bases). Germline V lookup: CDR1 SGHTA, CDR2 FQGNSA. The CDR3 runs 14 residues. The germline V and J ends were trimmed by 6 bases and 9 bases, with 19 bases remaining between them. CDR3 loop: CASSPSSIQGTQYF. In DNA form, the CDR3 reads TGTGCCAGCAGTCCCTCAAGTATCCAGGGAACGCAGTATTTT.

V and J are TRBV5-1 and TRBJ2-4, with 9 bases aligning to TRBD1. V lost 4 bases to trimming and J lost 0 bases; unmatched junction nucleotides: 5. CDR3 length equals 16 residues. Germline CDR1 and CDR2: SGHRS and YFSETQ. CDR3 sequence reads: CASSPDRGLAKNIQYF. CDR3 bases: TGCGCCAGCAGCCCTGACAGGGGGTTAGCCAAAAACATTCAGTACTTC.

The chain uses TRBV23-1 and TRBJ1-2, with TRBD1 matching over 10 bases. TRBV23-1 qualifies as an ORF whose function is uncertain. The CDR3 consists of 15 residues. V gave up 2 bases and J gave up 3 bases; unmatched junction bases: 3. The CDR3, as DNA: TGCGCCAGCAGTCAAAAGGACAGGGGGGACTATGGCTACACCTTC. It translates to CASSQKDRGDYGYTF.

The chain joins TRBV15 to TRBJ1-3; D remains unclear. Trimming left V 0 bases short and J 0 bases short, with 9 bases between. The CDR3 has 16 residues. The V gene's germline CDR1 is LNHNV and CDR2 YYDKDF (reference sequence). Written as DNA, the CDR3 is TGTGCCACCAGCAGAGATCCAGCGAGCTCTGGAAACACCATATATTTT. It codes for CATSRDPASSGNTIYF.

The rearrangement uses TRBV20-1 and TRBJ1-2, with 9 bases identical to TRBD1. Germline values: CDR1 DFQATT, CDR2 SNEGSKA (reference sequence). After removal of 4 bases from V and 3 bases from J, the junction contained 6 bases not matched to a gene. There are 14 residues in the CDR3. CDR3: CSANDRDRDYGYTF. The CDR3 DNA sequence: TGCAGTGCTAATGACCGGGACAGGGACTATGGCTACACCTTC.

The CDR3 sequence is CASSQRPEGTSLTFF. Here the CDR3 DNA reads TGTGCCAGCAGCCAACGGCCCGAGGGGACTAGTCTCACGTTCTTC. The chain links TRBV3-1 (or the pseudogene TRBV3-2) to TRBJ2-1; 8 bases fit TRBD2. The CDR3 sequence is 15 residues long. CDR1 is LGHDT and CDR2 is YNNKEL in the germline V gene (reference sequence). Unmatched junction bases numbered 15, after V lost 2 bases and J lost 15 bases.